The rows below give T cell receptor beta chains drawn from one sample of a study of cytotoxic CD8 clonotypes in ibrutinib-treated CLL. Measured with immunoSEQ multiplex PCR; TCRdb has only the in-frame clones, and not every one. The sample yields about 130,000 clones, around three quarters seen once. Sequencing was performed on PBMCs, taken after 12 months of ibrutinib treatment. These TCRs come from a human donor with chronic lymphocytic leukemia. Each CDR3 is given with its conserved first and last residue. D genes are given only for firm matches. Size tells how often a clone was seen (once, few, many) or the class of an expanded clone, and some rows leave it out.

NA	TRBJ2-3	TRBV19	NA	CASSTYSTGTDTQYF	TGTGCCAGTAGTACATACTCAACAGGGACAGATACGCAGTATTTT
TRBD2	TRBJ2-7	TRBV10-3	NA	CAISESAGVYEQYF	TGTGCCATCAGTGAGTCAGCGGGAGTCTACGAGCAGTACTTC
NA	TRBJ1-2	TRBV30	NA	CAWTVEGDYGYTF	TGTGCCTGGACTGTCGAGGGGGACTATGGCTACACCTTC
TRBD2	TRBJ2-1	TRBV14	NA	CASRLAGVGSNEQFF	TGTGCCAGCCGACTAGCGGGAGTTGGGAGCAATGAGCAGTTCTTC
NA	TRBJ2-7	TRBV15	NA	CATSRDGRGSEQYF	TGTGCCACCAGCAGAGATGGTAGGGGGAGCGAGCAGTACTTC
TRBD2	TRBJ2-7	TRBV4-1	NA	CASSQAGLLIYEQYF	TGCGCCAGCAGCCAGGCGGGACTATTAATCTACGAGCAGTACTTC
NA	TRBJ2-1	TRBV7-9	NA	CASSLGTTPPYNEQFF	TGTGCCAGCAGCTTAGGGACAACACCGCCCTACAATGAGCAGTTCTTC
NA	TRBJ2-1	TRBV15	NA	CATSSRGRTSENSYNEQFF	TGTGCCACCAGCAGCCGGGGACGGACGTCTGAAAACTCCTACAATGAGCAGTTCTTC
TRBD1	TRBJ1-2	TRBV29-1	NA	CSVGGTGASGYTF	TGCAGCGTTGGCGGGACAGGGGCTTCTGGCTACACCTTC
TRBD1	TRBJ2-7	TRBV2	NA	CASSGQGFYEQYF	TGTGCCAGCAGTGGACAGGGTTTCTACGAGCAGTACTTC
TRBD1	TRBJ2-2	TRBV7-6	NA	CASSRSRDRGTGELFF	TGTGCCAGCAGCCGTAGCCGGGACAGGGGCACCGGGGAGCTGTTTTTT
NA	TRBJ2-1	TRBV27	NA	CASSHDGSSYNEQFF	TGTGCCAGCAGCCACGACGGAAGCTCCTACAATGAGCAGTTCTTC
NA	TRBJ1-3	TRBV6-4	NA	CASSDSRELSGNTIYF	TGTGCCAGCAGTGACTCGAGGGAACTCTCTGGAAACACCATATATTTT
NA	TRBJ2-3	TRBV30	NA	CAWVSGDTQYF	TGTGCCTGGGTTAGCGGAGATACGCAGTATTTT
TRBD2	TRBJ2-7	TRBV6-6	NA	CASSYGLAGVYEQYF	TGTGCCAGCAGTTATGGACTAGCGGGAGTTTACGAGCAGTACTTC
NA	TRBJ1-5	TRBV19	NA	CASSAVSANQPQHF	TGTGCCAGTAGCGCAGTTTCTGCAAATCAGCCCCAGCATTTT
NA	TRBJ2-5	TRBV27	NA	CASSPTLARVETQYF	TGTGCCAGCAGTCCGACGTTGGCGAGGGTGGAGACCCAGTACTTC
TRBD1	TRBJ2-6	TRBV4-3	few	CASSQRTGGSGANVLTF	TGCGCCAGCAGCCAAAGGACAGGGGGCTCTGGGGCCAACGTCCTGACTTTC
NA	TRBJ2-5	TRBV27	once	CASSFRLGVRETQYF	TGTGCCAGCAGTTTCCGTCTTGGGGTTAGAGAGACCCAGTACTTC
NA	TRBJ2-1	TRBV5-6	NA	CASSLVVGLNEQFF	TGTGCCAGCAGCTTGGTTGTTGGATTAAATGAGCAGTTCTTC
NA	TRBJ1-1	TRBV7-2	NA	CASSPWANTEAFF	TGTGCCAGCAGCCCCTGGGCGAACACTGAAGCTTTCTTT
NA	TRBJ1-2	TRBV9	NA	CASSAGDTYGYTF	TGTGCCAGCAGCGCCGGAGATACCTATGGCTACACCTTC
NA	TRBJ2-7	TRBV29-1	NA	CSVELGARYEQYF	TGCAGCGTTGAGCTTGGGGCGAGGTACGAGCAGTACTTC
TRBD2	TRBJ2-2	TRBV27	NA	CASSRLAGGHTGELFF	TGTGCCAGCAGCCGTCTAGCGGGAGGACACACCGGGGAGCTGTTTTTT
NA	TRBJ1-1	TRBV9	NA	CASSVGRGSPEAFF	TGTGCCAGCAGCGTAGGGAGGGGGAGCCCTGAAGCTTTCTTT
NA	TRBJ2-7	TRBV7-3	few	CASSLRAGPYEQYF	TGTGCCAGCAGCTTACGCGCGGGACCCTACGAGCAGTACTTC
TRBD1	TRBJ1-1	TRBV5-1	NA	CASSRGTGGTEAFF	TGCGCCAGCAGTCGAGGGACAGGGGGCACTGAAGCTTTCTTT
NA	TRBJ2-7	TRBV28	once	CASSLQYEQYF	TGTGCCAGCAGTTTGCAGTACGAGCAGTACTTC
TRBD2	TRBJ2-1	TRBV9	NA	CASSTLAGGPANEQFF	TGTGCCAGCAGCACACTAGCGGGAGGGCCCGCCAATGAGCAGTTCTTC
TRBD1	TRBJ2-1	TRBV30	NA	CAWSDPGQFYNEQFF	TGTGCCTGGAGCGATCCGGGACAGTTTTACAATGAGCAGTTCTTC
TRBD1	TRBJ2-7	TRBV6-5	NA	CASNQQGYEQYF	TGTGCCAGCAATCAACAGGGGTACGAGCAGTACTTC
TRBD2	TRBJ2-7	TRBV15	NA	CATSSLIAGMNEQYF	TGTGCCACCAGCAGCCTCATAGCGGGAATGAACGAGCAGTACTTC
TRBD1	TRBJ2-7	TRBV7-8	NA	CASSSRDRGHEQYF	TGTGCCAGCAGCTCCCGGGACAGGGGCCACGAGCAGTACTTC
NA	TRBJ2-6	TRBV5-1	NA	CASRVPGANVLTF	TGCGCCAGCAGAGTACCTGGGGCCAACGTCCTGACTTTC
NA	TRBJ2-3	TRBV7-9	NA	CASSGGAVTDTQYF	TGTGCCAGCAGTGGGGGCGCGGTCACAGATACGCAGTATTTT
NA	TRBJ2-4	TRBV30	NA	CAWSRTRAKNIQYF	TGTGCCTGGAGTCGCACGCGCGCCAAAAACATTCAGTACTTC
NA	TRBJ2-7	TRBV11-2	NA	CASSSVRKVYEQYF	TGTGCCAGCAGCTCCGTCCGGAAGGTTTACGAGCAGTACTTC
NA	TRBJ2-3	TRBV4-3	NA	CASSQLGGGITDTQYF	TGCGCCAGCAGCCAACTAGGTGGGGGGATCACAGATACGCAGTATTTT
NA	TRBJ2-5	TRBV28	NA	CASSLSSGWRDGLGETQYF	TGTGCCAGCAGTTTATCCTCCGGATGGCGGGACGGCCTCGGAGAGACCCAGTACTTC
NA	TRBJ1-2	TRBV4-2	once	CASSRRGGSGYTF	TGTGCCAGCAGCCGTAGGGGAGGGTCTGGCTACACCTTC
NA	TRBJ1-5	TRBV5-1	NA	CASSLLGSNQPQHF	TGCGCCAGCAGCTTGTTGGGCAGCAATCAGCCCCAGCATTTT
TRBD1	TRBJ2-7	TRBV29-1	NA	CSVISPGQGAQISSYEQYF	TGCAGCGTTATAAGCCCGGGACAGGGGGCGCAAATTAGCTCCTACGAGCAGTACTTC
NA	TRBJ2-2	TRBV2	NA	CASVVQVGELFF	TGTGCCAGCGTGGTGCAGGTCGGGGAGCTGTTTTTT
TRBD1	TRBJ1-2	TRBV4-1	NA	CASSQRQGVGYGYTF	TGCGCCAGCAGCCAAAGACAGGGGGTCGGCTATGGCTACACCTTC
TRBD1	TRBJ2-1	TRBV29-1	NA	CSPRGLASYNEQFF	TGCAGCCCCAGGGGGCTAGCGTCCTACAATGAGCAGTTCTTC
NA	TRBJ2-2	TRBV11-2	NA	CASSRRATGAANTGELFF	TGTGCCAGCAGCCGGAGGGCCACTGGGGCAGCGAACACCGGGGAGCTGTTTTTT
NA	TRBJ2-7	TRBV4-2	NA	CASSRLGGGSLSYEQYF	TGTGCCAGCAGCCGTCTGGGGGGCGGGAGTCTCTCGTACGAGCAGTACTTC
TRBD2	TRBJ2-1	TRBV11-2	once	CASSLGLAGVDEQFF	TGTGCCAGCAGCTTAGGACTAGCGGGAGTCGATGAGCAGTTCTTC
TRBD2	TRBJ2-3	TRBV2	NA	CASSREVAGAADTQYF	TGTGCCAGCAGTAGGGAAGTAGCGGGAGCAGCAGATACGCAGTATTTT
NA	TRBJ2-5	TRBV18	NA	CASSPQLQETQYF	TGTGCCAGCTCACCCCAACTCCAAGAGACCCAGTACTTC
NA	TRBJ1-1	TRBV2	few	CASSRSRAELNTEAFF	TGTGCCAGCAGCCGATCTAGGGCAGAGCTTAACACTGAAGCTTTCTTT
NA	TRBJ1-4	TRBV4-1	NA	CASSQKGLGEKLFF	TGCGCCAGCAGCCAAAAGGGGTTAGGTGAAAAACTGTTTTTT
NA	TRBJ2-7	TRBV6-5	few	CASSSTVHEQYF	TGTGCCAGCAGCTCTACAGTTCACGAGCAGTACTTC